The subject of this entry is one T cell receptor beta chain. This sample stems from a study of blood T cell repertoires in COVID-19. Study as a whole: Donors in the United States, Italy and Spain gave samples during acute or convalescent COVID-19. T cells, B-cell-depleted T cells, or PBMCs provided the cDNA or gDNA that served as material.

Clones were sequenced by immunoSEQ multiplex PCR, and TCRdb holds only the in-frame ones, with some missing. The sample has about 150,000 clones, approximately 88% seen once. The CDR3 extends over 17 amino acids. CDR1 is SGHTA, CDR2 FQGTGA, per germline. Trimming stripped 5 bases from V and 0 bases from J, with 18 bases between. Sequencing was carried out using peripheral blood. This TCR was sampled from a woman aged 60-75 years with acute or convalescent COVID-19. V gene TRBV7-3 combines with J gene TRBJ2-3; D is possibly TRBD2 (7 bases). Here the CDR3 reads CASSPYGGGGSTDTQYF. The CDR3 coding sequence is TGTGCCAGCAGCCCCTACGGGGGCGGGGGTAGCACAGATACGCAGTATTTT.